This is a list of T cell receptor beta chains from one sample in a study of T cell responses to AZD1222 COVID-19 vaccine. Data came from immunoSEQ multiplex PCR; TCRdb stores just in-frame clones and leaves some out. The table has 200,000 to 250,000 clones, 94% seen once. Source: peripheral blood, taken 28 days after the second dose of the MenACWY control vaccine. These receptor sequences come from an adult who received the MenACWY meningococcal vaccine as a control. CDR3s include the opening cysteine and the closing phenylalanine or tryptophan. The D gene is left open where the match is weak. The listing skips clone size in some rows; elsewhere it reads once, few, many or a size class.

j_gene	abundance	v_gene	d_gene	CDR3aa	CDR3nt
TRBJ2-1	.	TRBV6-2/TRBV6-3	.	CASSYGLGKGRQRNNEQFF	TGTGCCAGCAGTTACGGCTTGGGGAAGGGCCGCCAAAGGAACAATGAGCAGTTCTTC
TRBJ2-2	.	TRBV28	TRBD1	CASEDRGNTGELFF	TGTGCCAGCGAGGACAGGGGAAACACCGGGGAGCTGTTTTTT
TRBJ2-7	.	TRBV9	.	CASSVAVTGRDEQYF	TGTGCCAGCAGCGTAGCTGTAACAGGGCGAGACGAGCAGTACTTC
TRBJ2-2	.	TRBV13	.	CASSPSGENTGELFF	TGTGCCAGCAGCCCGAGCGGAGAGAACACCGGGGAGCTGTTTTTT
TRBJ2-7	.	TRBV24-1	.	CATSFGNEQYF	TGTGCCACCAGTTTCGGAAACGAGCAGTACTTC
TRBJ2-7	.	TRBV6-5	.	CASSRPGLSSYEQYF	TGTGCCAGCAGTCGCCCGGGACTCAGCTCCTACGAGCAGTACTTC
TRBJ2-1	once	TRBV18	TRBD1	CASSPGTDNEQFF	TGTGCCAGCTCACCAGGGACAGACAATGAGCAGTTCTTC
TRBJ1-3	.	TRBV28	.	CASSQTATGNTIYF	TGTGCCAGCAGCCAGACCGCAACTGGAAACACCATATATTTT
TRBJ1-2	once	TRBV4-1	TRBD1	CASSPGQGDRGYTF	TGCGCCAGCAGCCCGGGACAGGGGGATCGGGGCTACACCTTC
TRBJ2-1	.	TRBV9	TRBD2	CASSVDSGEGNEQFF	TGTGCCAGCAGCGTAGATTCCGGGGAGGGGAATGAGCAGTTCTTC
TRBJ2-1	.	TRBV13	TRBD2	CASSSTSGGYNEQFF	TGTGCCAGCAGCTCGACTAGCGGGGGATACAATGAGCAGTTCTTC
TRBJ1-6	once	TRBV19	TRBD1	CASRQGASYNSPLHF	TGTGCCAGTAGACAGGGGGCCTCCTATAATTCACCCCTCCACTTT
TRBJ1-1	.	TRBV6-2/TRBV6-3	.	CASSYSEGRAEAFF	TGTGCCAGCAGTTACTCTGAGGGGCGCGCTGAAGCTTTCTTT
TRBJ2-7	.	TRBV3-1/TRBV3-2	.	CASSPQWAYEQYF	TGTGCCAGCAGCCCCCAGTGGGCCTACGAGCAGTACTTC
TRBJ1-2	.	TRBV28	TRBD1	CASSFPQGAQDGYTF	TGTGCCAGCAGTTTCCCCCAGGGGGCGCAGGATGGCTACACCTTC
TRBJ2-1	.	TRBV5-1	TRBD2	CASSMTSGTNNEQFF	TGCGCCAGCAGCATGACTAGCGGGACGAACAATGAGCAGTTCTTC
TRBJ2-2	.	TRBV7-6	.	CASSLGEQDTGELFF	TGTGCCAGCAGCTTAGGGGAGCAGGACACCGGGGAGCTGTTTTTT
TRBJ1-5	.	TRBV5-8	.	CASSLSSNSNQPQHF	TGTGCCAGCAGCTTGTCCAGTAATAGCAATCAGCCCCAGCATTTT
TRBJ2-3	.	TRBV4-3	TRBD2	CASSQDPLAEEKSTDTQYF	TGCGCCAGCAGCCAAGATCCCCTAGCGGAGGAGAAGAGCACAGATACGCAGTATTTT
TRBJ1-4	.	TRBV9	.	CASSVAPGVNEKLFF	TGTGCCAGCAGCGTAGCCCCGGGGGTAAATGAAAAACTGTTTTTT
TRBJ2-7	.	TRBV3-1/TRBV3-2	.	CASSQGGGYEQYF	TGTGCCAGCAGCCAAGGAGGTGGGTACGAGCAGTACTTC
TRBJ1-2	few	TRBV25-1	.	CASSETGSDGYTF	TGTGCCAGCAGTGAAACCGGGTCTGATGGCTACACCTTC
TRBJ2-3	.	TRBV7-6	TRBD1	CATGKGQGASDTQYF	TGTGCCACCGGGAAAGGGCAGGGGGCATCAGATACGCAGTATTTT
TRBJ2-7	.	TRBV3-1/TRBV3-2	.	CASSHRDTSSYEQYF	TGTGCCAGCAGCCACAGAGACACGAGCTCCTACGAGCAGTACTTC
TRBJ1-1	.	TRBV3-1/TRBV3-2	.	CASSGQLNTEAFF	TGTGCCAGCAGCGGACAGTTGAACACTGAAGCTTTCTTT
TRBJ2-5	.	TRBV15	TRBD1	CATSRDRGDQETQYF	TGTGCCACCAGCCGGGACAGGGGGGACCAAGAGACCCAGTACTTC
TRBJ2-7	.	TRBV19	.	CASSQSGTSEQYF	TGTGCCAGTAGTCAGTCAGGGACATCCGAGCAGTACTTC
TRBJ2-7	.	TRBV29-1	.	CSAGNDRGEQYF	TGCAGCGCCGGCAACGACCGCGGCGAGCAGTACTTC
TRBJ1-5	.	TRBV18	TRBD1	CASSGTGSNQPQHF	TGTGCCAGCTCAGGGACAGGGAGTAATCAGCCCCAGCATTTT
TRBJ2-7	.	TRBV28	TRBD2	CASSFEGTSGRSSSYEQYF	TGTGCCAGCAGTTTTGAAGGGACTAGCGGGAGGAGTAGCTCCTACGAGCAGTACTTC
TRBJ2-2	.	TRBV2	.	CASSIRQANTGELFF	TGTGCCAGCAGTATAAGACAAGCGAACACCGGGGAGCTGTTTTTT
TRBJ2-7	.	TRBV7-9	.	CASSLGGPYEQYF	TGTGCCAGCAGCTTGGGGGGGCCCTACGAGCAGTACTTC
TRBJ2-7	.	TRBV7-2	.	CASSPQWGGSEQYF	TGTGCCAGCAGCCCGCAGTGGGGGGGCTCCGAGCAGTACTTC
TRBJ1-1	.	TRBV19	TRBD1	CASSTGDRKAFF	TGTGCCAGTAGTACGGGGGACAGGAAAGCTTTCTTT
TRBJ1-5	once	TRBV4-1	.	CASSQERVHLPQHF	TGCGCCAGCAGCCAAGAGCGAGTGCATCTGCCCCAGCATTTT
TRBJ1-4	.	TRBV6-6	TRBD1	CASSQDRGEAEKLFF	TGTGCCAGCAGTCAAGACAGGGGGGAGGCTGAAAAACTGTTTTTT
TRBJ2-3	.	TRBV9	TRBD2	CASSVVAGGITDTQYF	TGTGCCAGCAGCGTAGTGGCGGGGGGTATCACAGATACGCAGTATTTT
TRBJ1-1	.	TRBV2	.	CASSDQGPNTEAFF	TGTGCCAGCAGTGATCAGGGGCCGAACACTGAAGCTTTCTTT
TRBJ1-1	.	TRBV4-1	TRBD1	CASSQERQGRIRAFF	TGCGCCAGCAGCCAAGAGAGACAGGGGAGGATCAGAGCTTTCTTT
TRBJ1-6	.	TRBV10-3	TRBD1	CAISESAGGNSPLHF	TGTGCCATCAGTGAGTCAGCAGGGGGGAATTCACCCCTCCACTTT
TRBJ1-5	.	TRBV28	TRBD1	CASRPGQGRQPQHF	TGTGCCAGCAGACCCGGACAGGGCCGGCAGCCCCAGCATTTT
TRBJ1-5	.	TRBV27	.	CASSSYRRAVGQPQHF	TGTGCCAGCAGTTCCTACCGCAGGGCCGTGGGTCAGCCCCAGCATTTT
TRBJ2-5	.	TRBV7-9	.	CASSPGFYQETQYF	TGTGCCAGCAGCCCGGGGTTCTACCAAGAGACCCAGTACTTC
TRBJ2-3	.	TRBV4-1	TRBD2	CASSQVGRRERPDTQYF	TGCGCCAGCAGCCAAGTGGGTAGGCGGGAGAGACCAGATACGCAGTATTTT
TRBJ2-1	.	TRBV4-3	.	CASSPEPRSNEQFF	TGCGCCAGCAGCCCGGAGCCAAGGTCCAATGAGCAGTTCTTC
TRBJ2-3	.	TRBV7-9	.	CASSLREDTQYF	TGTGCCAGCAGCTTAAGAGAAGATACGCAGTATTTT
TRBJ2-3	.	TRBV10-3	.	CAISADGGTDTQYF	TGTGCCATCAGTGCTGACGGGGGCACAGATACGCAGTATTTT
TRBJ1-6	.	TRBV27	.	CASSLSPDRYYNSPLHF	TGTGCCAGCAGTTTATCTCCAGACCGGTACTATAATTCACCCCTCCACTTT
TRBJ1-2	.	TRBV9	TRBD1	CASSPTPSGQGGLGYTF	TGTGCCAGCAGCCCGACCCCCTCGGGCCAGGGGGGTTTAGGCTACACCTTC
TRBJ2-7	.	TRBV27	TRBD2	CASSFGPGGSYEQYF	TGTGCCAGCAGTTTTGGTCCGGGGGGCTCCTACGAGCAGTACTTC
TRBJ2-7	.	TRBV6-5	TRBD2	CASSYSGSGGYEQYF	TGTGCCAGCAGTTACTCGGGTAGCGGGGGCTACGAGCAGTACTTC
TRBJ1-5	.	TRBV19	TRBD1	CASSTLTGERDQPQHF	TGTGCCAGTAGTACCCTCACAGGGGAAAGGGATCAGCCCCAGCATTTT
TRBJ2-3	.	TRBV13	.	CASSFSTDTQYF	TGTGCCAGCAGCTTTAGCACAGATACGCAGTATTTT
TRBJ2-5	.	TRBV28	TRBD2	CASSSRLAETQYF	TGTGCCAGCAGTTCCAGACTAGCGGAGACCCAGTACTTC
TRBJ2-2	.	TRBV5-1	TRBD1	CASGGQYTGELFF	TGCGCCAGCGGGGGACAGTACACCGGGGAGCTGTTTTTT
TRBJ2-7	.	TRBV9	TRBD1	CASSVGDSSYEQYF	TGTGCCAGCAGCGTAGGGGACAGCTCCTACGAGCAGTACTTC
TRBJ2-7	.	TRBV19	TRBD1	CASSIRDSSYEQYF	TGTGCCAGTAGTATAAGGGACAGCTCCTACGAGCAGTACTTC
TRBJ1-2	.	TRBV4-1	.	CASSQVSGAGYGYTF	TGCGCCAGCAGCCAAGTGTCAGGGGCCGGCTATGGCTACACCTTC
TRBJ1-6	.	TRBV7-3	.	CASSLQSGSPLHF	TGTGCCAGCAGCCTCCAATCGGGGTCACCCCTCCACTTT